The 27 T cell receptor beta chains reported below all come from one sample, sequenced in a study of spatial heterogeneity in lung cancer. Each CDR3 protein gets one entry after TCRdb re-called the 5' RACE reads with MiXCR. In total, the table holds approximately 70 distinct CDR3 sequences. The time point denotes: sample taken at primary tumor resection. The antigens for these receptors are not known. General study points: It was found that expanded intratumoral alpha and beta TCR counts tracked tumor mutation counts.

The specimen was lung tumor tissue, collected at surgery. The origin of the receptors is a male donor with early-stage non-small cell lung cancer.

This clonotype qualifies as large. Since it is a stray read in a library aimed at alpha chains, this beta chain has a size that is not meaningful. The rearrangement joins TRBV21-1 to TRBJ1-5. TRBV21-1 is described as a pseudogene. This CDR3 spans 14 amino acids. CDR3 in amino acids: CASSKGVGNQPQHF. CDR3 DNA sequence: TGTGCCAGCAGCAAAGGGGTGGGCAATCAGCCCCAGCATTTT.

This clonotype was recorded a few times. Since the library was made to target alpha chains, this beta chain is a stray read and its abundance is not meaningful. The genes are TRBV5-5 and TRBJ1-1; the match to TRBD1 covers 8 bases. The CDR3 length is 15 residues. Losses at the gene ends were 4 bases for V and 1 base for J; bases not matched to a gene: 6. In germline, CDR1 is SGHKS, CDR2 YYEKEE (reference sequence). The CDR3 here is CASSPMTGENTEAFF. CDR3 bases: TGTGCCAGCAGCCCTATGACAGGGGAGAACACTGAAGCTTTCTTT.

This clonotype is judged hyperexpanded. A library prepared for alpha chains yielded this beta chain as an off-target read; its size is of little meaning. This chain connects TRBV12-3 or TRBV12-4 to TRBJ2-1; D is possibly TRBD2 (6 bases). Trimming removed 7 bases from V and 6 bases from J, with 13 bases in between. This CDR3 is 13 amino acids long. CDR3 nucleotides: TGTGCCAGCACCCGAGGAGGGGTCAATGAGCAGTTCTTC. As protein: CASTRGGVNEQFF.

To note about this clonotype: At one end the junction does not follow the germline gene, possibly because of a read error. Because this beta chain is a stray read in a library intended to capture alpha chains, its abundance should not be given much weight. The V and J genes are TRBV5-4 and TRBJ2-1; 10 bases are a match to TRBD2. CDR1 and CDR2 (germline): SGHNT, YYREEE (reference sequence). CDR3 length: 14 amino acids. The CDR3 spells CASNLGLAKDEQFF. The CDR3 nucleotides are TGTGCCAGCAACTTGGGACTAGCGAAGGATGAGCAGTTCTTC.

This clonotype was found a few times. This beta chain appears as a stray read in a library generated for alpha chains; its size is not informative. The rearrangement links TRBV5-1 to TRBJ2-7; 9 nucleotides line up with TRBD1. Per germline, CDR1 SGHRS and CDR2 YFSETQ. V was pared by 0 bases and J by 5 bases, with 12 bases of the junction left unmatched. CDR3 length: 17 residues. DNA of the CDR3: TGCGCCAGCAGCTTGGGGACAGGGGAACGCCCTACCCACGAGCAGTACTTC. Amino acid sequence: CASSLGTGERPTHEQYF.

This clonotype is large within its sample. Being off target in a library aimed at alpha chains, this beta chain has a size of little meaning. The CDR3 sequence is CSALEAIAGGETQYF. CDR3 DNA sequence: TGCAGTGCTCTGGAGGCCATAGCGGGTGGAGAGACCCAGTACTTC. The chain links TRBV20-1 to TRBJ2-5, with 7 nucleotides matching TRBD2. CDR1 is DFQATT, CDR2 SNEGSKA, per germline (reference sequence). V was clipped by 5 bases and J by 4 bases; unmatched bases: 13. The CDR3 has 15 amino acids.

This clonotype was seen a few times. In a library made to pick up alpha chains, this beta chain is a stray read with a size that means little. The rearrangement links TRBV28 to TRBJ2-2; 7 positions match TRBD2. CDR3 length: 15 amino acids. Trimming removed 5 bases from V and 3 bases from J; junction bases left unmatched: 6. Germline values: CDR1 MDHEN, CDR2 SYDVKM. CDR3 DNA sequence: TGTGCCAGCAGTCGGAGCGGGGCATACACCGGGGAGCTGTTTTTT. Translated, it gives CASSRSGAYTGELFF.

This clonotype was seen a handful of times. For a library built for alpha chains, this beta chain is a stray read; little rests on its size. This rearrangement joins TRBV20-1 to TRBJ2-3; D not resolved. CDR1 and CDR2 (germline): DFQATT, SNEGSKA (reference sequence). V lost 3 bases and J 1 base, leaving 11 bases between the germline ends. The CDR3 totals 14 residues. DNA for the CDR3: TGCAGTGCTAGTCTTTCCGTCGGCACAGATACGCAGTATTTT. This gives the protein CSASLSVGTDTQYF.

This clonotype is categorized as large. This beta chain is a stray read from a library made for alpha chains; its abundance is not meaningful. The chain has TRBV11-3 and TRBJ2-2, with D possibly TRBD2 on 5 matching bases. CDR3 length: 13 residues. The V gene lost 1 base and the J gene lost 6 bases, with 6 bases spanning the gap. CDR1 SGHNT and CDR2 YENEEA come from the germline V gene. The CDR3 reads CASSLVGAGELFF. CDR3 nucleotide sequence: TGTGCCAGCAGCTTAGTCGGGGCCGGGGAGCTGTTTTTT.

This clonotype is classed as hyperexpanded. This beta chain is an unintended read in a library built for alpha chains; its size means little. V gene TRBV7-8 combines with J gene TRBJ2-7; 7 nucleotides line up with TRBD2. Germline V lookup: CDR1 SGHVS, CDR2 FQNEAQ. Unmatched junction bases numbered 11, after V lost 5 bases and J lost 7 bases. The CDR3 spans 14 residues. The CDR3 DNA follows: TGTGCCAGCAGCCCTGGCGGGAGTTTTGGGGAGCAGTACTTC. It is translated as CASSPGGSFGEQYF.

This clonotype was observed a handful of times. A library made for alpha chains picked up this beta chain off target, so its size means little. This rearrangement joins TRBV20-1 to TRBJ2-7; TRBD2 is a possible D gene (5 bases). The CDR3 contains 13 residues. From germline, CDR1 is DFQATT and CDR2 SNEGSKA (reference sequence). V lost 0 bases, J lost 2 bases, and 8 bases lay in between. This CDR3 is CSARESGAYEQYF. Written as DNA, the CDR3 is TGCAGTGCTAGAGAGAGCGGAGCCTACGAGCAGTACTTC.

This clonotype was seen only a few times. Little can be read into the size of this beta chain, an off-target read in a library designed for alpha chains. The chain carries TRBV12-3 or TRBV12-4 and TRBJ2-2; the match to TRBD1 covers 8 bases. CDR3 length equals 15 residues. The V gene end was trimmed by 8 bases and the J gene end by 5 bases; junction bases not matched to a gene: 10. This CDR3 is CASGTDRGGTGELFF. The CDR3 region has the DNA TGTGCCAGCGGCACAGACAGGGGAGGTACCGGGGAGCTGTTTTTT.

A single count supports this clonotype. This beta chain is off target for a library built for alpha chains, so its abundance means little. The chain carries TRBV4-2 and TRBJ2-7; D gene unclear. Per germline, CDR1 LGHNA and CDR2 YNFKEQ. Trimming took off 1 base at V and 3 bases at J, with 13 bases between the two ends. The CDR3 consists of 15 residues. This chain's CDR3 is CASSQAIGLNYEQYF. The CDR3 nucleotides read TGTGCCAGCAGCCAAGCTATAGGGTTGAACTACGAGCAGTACTTC.

As regards this clonotype: As an off-target read in a library built for alpha chains, this beta chain has a frequency of little significance. This rearrangement joins TRBV12-3 or TRBV12-4 to TRBJ2-3; D remains ambiguous. V gave up 3 bases and J gave up 9 bases, with 10 bases separating them. The CDR3 is made up of 12 amino acids. The CDR3 sequence: CASSFLWSTQYF. DNA of the CDR3: TGTGCCAGCAGTTTTCTCTGGAGCACGCAGTATTTT.

This clonotype is labeled hyperexpanded. Little can be read into the size of this beta chain, an off-target read in a library designed for alpha chains. CDR3 nucleotides: TGTGCCAGCAGTTTTGGGACAGGGCCCAACGAGCAGTACTTC. This translates into CASSFGTGPNEQYF. The chain has TRBV12-3 or TRBV12-4 and TRBJ2-7; 9 bases are a match to TRBD1. This CDR3 is 14 amino acids long. V lost 3 bases to trimming and J lost 5 bases; unmatched junction nucleotides: 5.

This clonotype is categorized as hyperexpanded (1% or more). With the library built for alpha chains, this beta chain is off target and its frequency is not meaningful. The chain has TRBV6-5 and TRBJ2-3, with 11 bases fitting TRBD2. The germline gives CDR1 MNHEY, CDR2 SVGAGI. This CDR3 contains 17 residues. The J segment lost 2 bases and the V segment lost 4 bases, leaving 8 bases of the junction unmatched. CDR3 protein: CASSSPSTSGNTDTQYF. The CDR3 DNA reads TGTGCCAGCAGTTCCCCTTCGACTAGCGGGAACACAGATACGCAGTATTTT.

Sample share makes this clonotype hyperexpanded. Being off target in a library aimed at alpha chains, this beta chain has a size of little meaning. V and J are TRBV28 and TRBJ2-2, with D possibly TRBD2 on 6 matching bases. Germline V gene lookup returns CDR1 MDHEN and CDR2 SYDVKM. CDR3 length: 18 amino acids. V lost 5 bases to trimming and J lost 4 bases, with 23 bases between them. CDR3 nucleotides: TGTGCCAGCAGTCCCGCCGCTTTCGGCGGGATTCTCACCGGGGAGCTGTTTTTT. Translating gives CASSPAAFGGILTGELFF.

This clonotype is hyperexpanded (1% or more) in the sample. With the library built for alpha chains, this beta chain is off target and its frequency is not meaningful. The chain couples TRBV7-3 to TRBJ2-5; D gene ambiguous. From germline, CDR1 is SGHTA and CDR2 FQGTGA. This CDR3 has 13 amino acids. The ends were cut back, 1 base at V and 1 base at J, with 4 bases in the middle. CDR3 in DNA: TGTGCCAGCAGCTTAAGAACCCAAGAGACCCAGTACTTC. This translates into CASSLRTQETQYF. The full variable domain, in which reference TRBV7-3 and TRBJ2-5 provide the parts outside the CDR3, is GAGVSQTPSNKVTEKGKYVELRCDPISGHTALYWYRQSLGQGPEFLIYFQGTGAADDSGLPNDRFFAVRPEGSVSTLKIQRTERGDSAVYLCASSLRTQETQYFGPGTRLLVL.

This clonotype is termed large. The size of this beta chain means little, since it is a stray read in a library made for alpha chains. This chain connects TRBV18 to TRBJ2-5; the D is unclear. The CDR3 is 16 residues long. V was clipped by 4 bases and J by 5 bases, with 20 bases between them. CDR1 and CDR2 (germline): KGHSH, LQKENI. The CDR3 DNA is TGTGCCAGCTCACGACGGATAGCTTACCAGGACGAGACCCAGTACTTC. Protein: CASSRRIAYQDETQYF.

About this clonotype: With the library built for alpha chains, this beta chain is off target and its frequency is not meaningful. This rearrangement joins TRBV28 to TRBJ2-2; 7 bases are a match to TRBD2. The germline gives CDR1 MDHEN, CDR2 SYDVKM. Trimming took 5 bases from V and 6 from J; bases not matched to a gene: 6. The CDR3 consists of 14 residues. CDR3 region: CASSILRGAGELFF. DNA of the CDR3: TGTGCCAGCAGTATCCTCCGGGGGGCCGGGGAGCTGTTTTTT. Supplemented by reference TRBV28 and TRBJ2-2, the full variable domain reads DVKVTQSSRYLVKRTGEKVFLECVQDMDHENMFWYRQDPGLGLRLIYFSYDVKMKEKGDIPEGYSVSREKKERFSLILESASTNQTSMYLCASSILRGAGELFFGEGSRLTVL.

This clonotype has a handful of counts. Since it is a stray read in a library aimed at alpha chains, this beta chain has a size that is not meaningful. The CDR3 region has the DNA TGTGCCAGCAGCTACGTTCTTCCGGGACAGGTCTACAATGAGCAGTTCTTC. It specifies CASSYVLPGQVYNEQFF. This chain uses TRBV7-9 with TRBJ2-1; TRBD1 matches 8 bases. The CDR3 is 17 residues long. Germline-derived CDR1 and CDR2 are SEHNR and FQNEAQ (reference sequence). Trimming took 4 bases from V and 3 from J; bases not matched to a gene: 11.

This clonotype counts as large. Since the library was made to target alpha chains, this beta chain is a stray read and its abundance is not meaningful. The chain employs TRBV7-2 and TRBJ1-2, with D uncertain. The CDR3 length is 13 residues. Per germline, CDR1 SGHTA and CDR2 FQGNSA. Trimming shortened V by 2 bases and J by 6 bases, and 10 bases separated the two germline ends. The CDR3 bases are TGTGCCAGCAGCTTAAGTTTTTCTCATGGCTACACCTTC. This sequence encodes CASSLSFSHGYTF.

This clonotype rates as large. The library was designed around alpha chains, so this beta chain is a stray read whose abundance carries little weight. The chain combines TRBV7-8 with TRBJ2-3; a weak D match, TRBD2 (6 bases). The V and J ends lost 0 bases and 4 bases respectively, with 8 bases between them. This CDR3 is 14 amino acids long. The germline V gene encodes CDR1 SGHVS and CDR2 FQNEAQ. The chain's CDR3 is CASSLAGGADTQYF. The DNA for the CDR3 is TGTGCCAGCAGCTTAGCGGGAGGCGCAGATACGCAGTATTTT.

A remark on this clonotype: In a library made to pick up alpha chains, this beta chain is a stray read with a size that means little. V gene TRBV28 combines with J gene TRBJ1-1; D unclear. V was trimmed by 3 bases and J by 6 bases, leaving 11 bases between them. This CDR3 has 13 residues. Germline CDR1 reads MDHEN; CDR2 reads SYDVKM. CDR3 amino acids: CASSLEALSEAFF. The CDR3 DNA reads as TGTGCCAGCAGTTTGGAGGCGCTGTCTGAAGCTTTCTTT.

The table lists this clonotype with a few counts. This beta chain appears as a stray read in a library generated for alpha chains; its size is not informative. This rearrangement joins TRBV28 to TRBJ2-3; 15 bases align to TRBD2. Germline V gives CDR1 MDHEN, CDR2 SYDVKM. The V segment lost 4 bases and the J segment 5 bases; nucleotides outside the gene matches: 1. This CDR3 region has 15 residues. The CDR3 loop is CASSWGLAGGDTQYF. The CDR3 nucleotides are TGTGCCAGCAGTTGGGGACTAGCGGGAGGAGATACGCAGTATTTT.

In this sample, this clonotype turned up a few times. Because this beta chain is a stray read in a library intended to capture alpha chains, its abundance should not be given much weight. The rearrangement joins TRBV12-3 or TRBV12-4 to TRBJ2-1; D ambiguous. V was trimmed by 5 bases and J by 4 bases, leaving 18 bases between them. There are 16 residues in the CDR3. CDR3 sequence reads: CASSPGPFTRYNEQFF. For the CDR3, the DNA is TGTGCCAGCAGTCCCGGGCCATTTACGCGATACAATGAGCAGTTCTTC.

This clonotype is categorized as hyperexpanded. The size of this beta chain means little, since it is a stray read in a library made for alpha chains. The chain employs TRBV6-5 and TRBJ2-1; D ambiguous. CDR1 is MNHEY and CDR2 is SVGAGI in the germline V gene. Trimming removed 4 bases from V and 1 base from J, with 8 bases in between. The CDR3 extends over 14 amino acids. CDR3 sequence reads: CASSLSRSYNEQFF. The CDR3 DNA follows: TGTGCCAGCAGTTTAAGCCGATCCTACAATGAGCAGTTCTTC.